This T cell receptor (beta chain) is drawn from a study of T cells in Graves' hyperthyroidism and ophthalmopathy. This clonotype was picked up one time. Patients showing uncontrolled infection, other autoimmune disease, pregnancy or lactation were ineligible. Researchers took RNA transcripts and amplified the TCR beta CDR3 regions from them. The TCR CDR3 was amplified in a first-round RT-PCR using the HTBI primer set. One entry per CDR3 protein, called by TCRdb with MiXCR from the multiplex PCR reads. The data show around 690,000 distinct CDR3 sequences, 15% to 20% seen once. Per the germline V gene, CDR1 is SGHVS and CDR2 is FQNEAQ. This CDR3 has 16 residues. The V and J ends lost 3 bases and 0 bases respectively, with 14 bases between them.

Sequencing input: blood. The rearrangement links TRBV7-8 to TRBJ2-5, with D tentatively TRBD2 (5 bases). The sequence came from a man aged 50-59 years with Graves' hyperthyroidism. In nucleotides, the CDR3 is TGTGCCAGCAGCTTCTTCCTAGCACTGTACCAAGAGACCCAGTACTTC. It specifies CASSFFLALYQETQYF.